This entry lists 2 T cell receptor beta chains sequenced from one sample in a study of blood T cell repertoires in COVID-19. Some clones are missing from TCRdb's copy, which holds only in-frame ones; the method was immunoSEQ multiplex PCR. The table shows tens of thousands of clones, with around three quarters occurring only once. What was sequenced was peripheral blood. These TCRs come from a woman aged 65 to 85 with acute or convalescent COVID-19.

This rearrangement joins TRBV5-5 to TRBJ2-7; D might be TRBD2 (5 bases). V was trimmed by 0 bases and J by 8 bases, leaving 15 bases between them. CDR3 length equals 14 residues. Germline CDR1 and CDR2: SGHKS and YYEKEE (reference sequence). The CDR3 region is CASSLATRAGQQYF. CDR3 nucleotides: TGTGCCAGCAGCTTGGCCACTAGGGCTGGCCAGCAGTACTTC.

This clone was observed a single time. V usage is TRBV11-3 and J usage is TRBJ2-2, with 10 bases that match TRBD2. Per the germline V gene, CDR1 is SGHNT and CDR2 is YENEEA. V was pared by 5 bases and J by 1 base, with 1 base of the junction left unmatched. The length of the CDR3 is 15 residues. The CDR3, as DNA: TGTGCCAGCAGCCGACTAGCGGGGAACACCGGGGAGCTGTTTTTT. Encoded protein: CASSRLAGNTGELFF.